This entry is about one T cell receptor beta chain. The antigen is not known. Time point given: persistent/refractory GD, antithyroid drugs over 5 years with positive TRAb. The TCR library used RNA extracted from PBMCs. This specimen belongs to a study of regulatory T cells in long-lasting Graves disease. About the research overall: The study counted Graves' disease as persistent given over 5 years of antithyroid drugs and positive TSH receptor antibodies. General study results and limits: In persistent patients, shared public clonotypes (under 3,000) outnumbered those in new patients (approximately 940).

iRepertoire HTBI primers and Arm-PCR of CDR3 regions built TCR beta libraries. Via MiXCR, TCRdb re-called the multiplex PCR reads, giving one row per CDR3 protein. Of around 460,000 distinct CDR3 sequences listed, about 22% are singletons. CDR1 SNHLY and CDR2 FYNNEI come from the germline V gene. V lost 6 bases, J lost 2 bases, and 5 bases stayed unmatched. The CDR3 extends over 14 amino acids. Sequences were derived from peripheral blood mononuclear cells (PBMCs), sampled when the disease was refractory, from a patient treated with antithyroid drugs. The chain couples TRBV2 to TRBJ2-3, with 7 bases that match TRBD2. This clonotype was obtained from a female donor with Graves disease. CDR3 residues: CASRAGELTDTQYF. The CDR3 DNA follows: TGTGCCAGCAGGGCGGGGGAGCTCACAGATACGCAGTATTTT.